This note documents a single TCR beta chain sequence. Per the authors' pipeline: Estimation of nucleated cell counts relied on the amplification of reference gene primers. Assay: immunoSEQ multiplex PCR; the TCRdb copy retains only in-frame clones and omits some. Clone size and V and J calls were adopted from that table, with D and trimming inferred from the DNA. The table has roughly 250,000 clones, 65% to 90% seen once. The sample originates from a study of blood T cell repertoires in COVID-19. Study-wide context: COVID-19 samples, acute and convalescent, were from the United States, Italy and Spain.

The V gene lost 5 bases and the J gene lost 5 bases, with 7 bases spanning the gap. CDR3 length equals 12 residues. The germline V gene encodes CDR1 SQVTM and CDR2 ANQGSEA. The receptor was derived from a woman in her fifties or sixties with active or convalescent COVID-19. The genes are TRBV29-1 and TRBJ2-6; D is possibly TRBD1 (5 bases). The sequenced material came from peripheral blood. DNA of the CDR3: TGCAGCGTTCAGGGATGGGCCAACGTCCTGACTTTC. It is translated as CSVQGWANVLTF. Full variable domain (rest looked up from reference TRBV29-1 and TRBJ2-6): SAVISQKPSRDICQRGTSLTIQCQVDSQVTMMFWYRQQPGQSLTLIATANQGSEATYESGFVIDKFPISRPNLTFSTLTVSNMSPEDSSIYLCSVQGWANVLTFGAGSRLTVL.